Following are 29 T cell receptor beta chains from one sample sequenced in a study of CD8+ T cells in alopecia areata. Reverse transcription of extracted RNA yielded cDNA, which provided the sequencing template. The method was immunoSEQ multiplex PCR; TCRdb's version includes in-frame clones alone and lacks a portion of them. The sample lists 100,000 to 150,000 clones, 55% to 65% occurring once. Sequenced: CD4+ T cells sorted from blood. The receptors stem from a human donor in good health.

This clone was detected once. The chain is built from TRBV25-1 and TRBJ2-3; no clear D gene. Germline loops: CDR1 MGHDK, CDR2 SYGVNS. Trimming left V 4 bases short and J 6 bases short, with 14 bases between. CDR3 length: 14 residues. Here the CDR3 reads CASSATSRSDTQYF. The CDR3 region has the DNA TGTGCCAGCAGTGCCACCTCTAGGTCCGATACGCAGTATTTT.

This chain connects TRBV14 to TRBJ1-6, with D possibly TRBD1 on 5 matching bases. V lost 3 bases and J 9 bases, leaving 12 bases between the germline ends. The germline CDR1 and CDR2 sequences are SGHDN and FVKESK. This CDR3 spans 14 amino acids. The chain's CDR3 is CASSQAGPSSPLHF. As DNA, the CDR3 is TGTGCCAGCAGCCAGGCAGGGCCTTCTTCACCCCTCCACTTT. The full variable domain, with the rest looked up from reference TRBV14 and TRBJ1-6, is EAGVTQFPSHSVIEKGQTVTLRCDPISGHDNLYWYRRVMGKEIKFLLHFVKESKQDESGMPNNRFLAERTGGTYSTLKVQPAELEDSGVYFCASSQAGPSSPLHFGNGTRLTVT.

The chain recombines TRBV5-6 with TRBJ1-5, with TRBD1 matching 9 bases. This CDR3 has 15 amino acids. Trimming cost V 4 bases and J 8 bases; bases outside gene matches: 10. Germline V gives CDR1 SGHDT, CDR2 YYEEEE. The CDR3 is CASSLGQGSREPQHF. The DNA of the CDR3 is TGTGCCAGCAGCCTGGGACAGGGATCTCGTGAGCCCCAGCATTTT.

V and J are TRBV29-1 and TRBJ2-7; D ambiguous. V was shortened by 2 bases and J by 3 bases, with 14 bases between the two germline ends. The CDR3 extends over 14 amino acids. CDR1 is SQVTM and CDR2 is ANQGSEA in the germline V gene. The CDR3 protein is CSVERQSGRYEQYF. CDR3 nucleotides: TGCAGCGTTGAACGTCAGTCGGGCCGCTACGAGCAGTACTTC.

This clone was seen only a few times. The chain recombines TRBV6-5 with TRBJ1-2; 7 nucleotides line up with TRBD1. V shed 6 bases, J shed 5 bases, and the junction held 3 bases outside the gene matches. This CDR3 region has 12 residues. Germline V gene lookup returns CDR1 MNHEY and CDR2 SVGAGI. CDR3 protein: CASSRTGYGYTF. The CDR3 DNA is TGTGCCAGCAGCCGGACAGGTTATGGCTACACCTTC.

This clone was counted only a few times. This CDR3 is CSVEAGPNEQYF. The CDR3 DNA sequence: TGCAGCGTTGAGGCAGGTCCTAACGAGCAGTACTTC. V is TRBV29-1 and J is TRBJ2-7, with no clear D. V was shortened by 3 bases and J by 5 bases, with 11 bases between the two germline ends. Germline V gives CDR1 SQVTM, CDR2 ANQGSEA. There are 12 residues in the CDR3.

The sample holds a few counts of this clone. The chain links TRBV11-2 to TRBJ2-1; no firm D call. The V gene's germline CDR1 is SGHAT and CDR2 FQNNGV. There are 11 residues in the CDR3. V shed 1 base and J shed 9 bases, with 4 bases lying between them. The CDR3 DNA is TGTGCCAGCAGCTTAGCGATTGAGCAGTTCTTC. Protein product: CASSLAIEQFF.

The chain carries TRBV11-2 and TRBJ1-2, with D maybe TRBD1 (6 bases). Germline values: CDR1 SGHAT, CDR2 FQNNGV. The CDR3 is made up of 13 amino acids. V was pared by 2 bases and J by 4 bases, with 8 bases between. The CDR3 DNA is TGTGCCAGCAGCTTACAGGGGATCTATGGCTACACCTTC. It encodes CASSLQGIYGYTF.

The chain uses TRBV9 and TRBJ2-6, with D tentatively TRBD2 (6 bases). Germline V lookup: CDR1 SGDLS, CDR2 YYNGEE. Trimming removed 4 bases from V and 0 bases from J, with 8 bases in between. There are 15 residues in the CDR3. CDR3 DNA: TGTGCCAGCAGCCCCGGGGGCTCTGGGGCCAACGTCCTGACTTTC. It is translated as CASSPGGSGANVLTF.

This clone was counted between two and nine times. The chain couples TRBV28 to TRBJ1-5, with D possibly TRBD1 on 6 matching bases. The length of the CDR3 is 15 residues. V was shortened by 6 bases and J by 6 bases, with 18 bases between the two germline ends. CDR1 and CDR2 from the germline V gene are MDHEN and SYDVKM. For the CDR3, the DNA is TGTGCCAGCAGCCAACCTACCGACAGGACTCAGCCCCAGCATTTT. It codes for CASSQPTDRTQPQHF.

This sequence joins TRBV5-1 and TRBJ1-2; no firm D call. The CDR3 has 12 amino acids. Looked up from germline, CDR1 is SGHRS and CDR2 is YFSETQ. The V end was cut by 0 bases, the J end by 8 bases, with 8 bases between. CDR3 in DNA: TGCGCCAGCAGCTTGGTGGGATACGGCTACACCTTC. This codes for CASSLVGYGYTF.

The rearrangement joins TRBV18 to TRBJ2-4, with D perhaps assigned TRBD1 or TRBD2 (5 bases each). The CDR3 loop spans 13 amino acids. Trimming cost V 4 bases and J 1 base, with 5 bases left between them. CDR1 and CDR2 from the germline V gene are KGHSH and LQKENI. The CDR3 bases are TGTGCCAGCTCACGGGGGGCCAAAAACATTCAGTACTTC. This gives the protein CASSRGAKNIQYF.

In this sample, this clone turned up a few times. The V call is TRBV4-1, the J call TRBJ2-1, with D uncertain. V was trimmed by 0 bases and J by 9 bases, leaving 9 bases between them. This CDR3 contains 13 residues. CDR1 is MGHRA, CDR2 YSYEKL, per germline. The CDR3 loop is CASSQDPGSEQFF. CDR3 coding DNA: TGCGCCAGCAGCCAAGATCCCGGCAGTGAGCAGTTCTTC.

The V and J genes are TRBV29-1 and TRBJ1-2; tentatively, D is TRBD1 (5 bases). V lost 4 bases and J 1 base, leaving 7 bases between the germline ends. This CDR3 has 12 amino acids. Looked up from germline, CDR1 is SQVTM and CDR2 is ANQGSEA. DNA of the CDR3: TGCAGCGTTGTGGGGGGTAACTATGGCTACACCTTC. Translating it yields CSVVGGNYGYTF.

The chain uses TRBV9 and TRBJ1-2; 7 nucleotides match TRBD1. The CDR3 sequence is 15 residues long. V shed 4 bases, J shed 3 bases, and the junction held 9 bases outside the gene matches. Germline CDR1 and CDR2: SGDLS and YYNGEE. The CDR3 sequence: CASSPRGQSDYGYTF. CDR3 nucleotide sequence: TGTGCCAGCAGCCCCCGGGGACAGTCCGACTATGGCTACACCTTC.

This clone has more than one count but fewer than ten. The genes are TRBV13 and TRBJ1-2; the D gene is possibly TRBD1 (5 bases). From germline, CDR1 is PRHDT and CDR2 FYEKMQ (reference sequence). With 3 bases removed from V and 8 bases from J, the gap between germline ends came to 13 bases. The CDR3 length is 13 residues. This chain's CDR3 is CASSLRGAVGYTF. As DNA, the CDR3 is TGTGCCAGCAGCTTGAGAGGGGCTGTGGGCTACACCTTC.

The chain couples TRBV2 to TRBJ2-2; 13 bases are a match to TRBD2. The CDR3 is 14 amino acids. CDR1 and CDR2 (germline): SNHLY, FYNNEI. The trim removed 10 bases at V and 5 bases at J, leaving 4 bases unmatched. The CDR3 reads CATRTSGGTGELFF. CDR3 bases: TGTGCCACCCGGACTAGCGGGGGTACCGGGGAGCTGTTTTTT.

The rearrangement joins TRBV29-1 to TRBJ1-2, with TRBD1 matching 8 bases. The CDR3 consists of 15 residues. The germline V gene encodes CDR1 SQVTM and CDR2 ANQGSEA. V trimming: 6 bases; J trimming: 6 bases; junction bases outside the gene matches: 15. CDR3 region: CSVSTARTGKDGYTF. In DNA form, the CDR3 reads TGCAGCGTATCAACCGCCCGGACAGGGAAAGATGGCTACACCTTC. Using reference TRBV29-1 and TRBJ1-2 for the parts outside the CDR3, the full variable domain is SAVISQKPSRDICQRGTSLTIQCQVDSQVTMMFWYRQQPGQSLTLIATANQGSEATYESGFVIDKFPISRPNLTFSTLTVSNMSPEDSSIYLCSVSTARTGKDGYTFGSGTRLTVV.

The chain joins TRBV6-5 to TRBJ1-1; TRBD1 agrees at 8 bases. The germline V gene encodes CDR1 MNHEY and CDR2 SVGAGI. Losses at the gene ends were 11 bases for V and 5 bases for J; bases not matched to a gene: 4. The CDR3 covers 11 residues. CDR3 nucleotide sequence: TGTGCCGGATGGACAGGGACTGAAGCTTTCTTT. Its translation: CAGWTGTEAFF.

This clone was recorded a few times. The chain carries TRBV5-1 and TRBJ1-5, with 9 bases fitting TRBD1. Trimming took 0 bases from V and 4 from J; bases not matched to a gene: 2. In germline, CDR1 is SGHRS, CDR2 YFSETQ. This CDR3 is built from 15 residues. CDR3 bases: TGCGCCAGCAGCTTGGAGACAGGGGGTAATCAGCCCCAGCATTTT. The encoded protein is CASSLETGGNQPQHF.

This chain uses TRBV5-4 with TRBJ2-3; 10 bases map to TRBD2. Trimming took 0 bases from V and 0 from J; bases not matched to a gene: 4. Germline loops: CDR1 SGHNT, CDR2 YYREEE (reference sequence). The CDR3 has 17 amino acids. The DNA of the CDR3 is TGTGCCAGCAGCTTGGCAAGGACTAGCGGTAGCACAGATACGCAGTATTTT. Amino acid sequence: CASSLARTSGSTDTQYF. The complete variable domain, with remaining parts taken from reference TRBV5-4 and TRBJ2-3, reads ETGVTQSPTHLIKTRGQQVTLRCSSQSGHNTVSWYQQALGQGPQFIFQYYREEENGRGNFPPRFSGLQFPNYSSELNVNALELDDSALYLCASSLARTSGSTDTQYFGPGTRLTVL.

This clone was counted a few times. This rearrangement joins TRBV29-1 to TRBJ2-3; D unresolved. In germline, CDR1 is SQVTM, CDR2 ANQGSEA. V was shortened by 4 bases and J by 3 bases, with 11 bases between the two germline ends. The CDR3 is made up of 13 amino acids. The CDR3 region is CSVVLAVTDTQYF. CDR3 nucleotides: TGCAGCGTTGTGTTGGCCGTAACAGATACGCAGTATTTT.

This clone was observed a single time. CDR3: CASSLVLAMRNEQFF. CDR3 in DNA: TGTGCCAGCAGCTTAGTTTTAGCGATGAGAAATGAGCAGTTCTTC. The chain carries TRBV11-2 and TRBJ2-1, with a possible D match to TRBD2 (5 bases). Germline V CDR1 and CDR2: SGHAT, FQNNGV. V shed 1 base and J shed 7 bases, with 14 bases lying between them. This CDR3 comprises 15 residues. The entire variable domain, with the rest obtained from reference TRBV11-2 and TRBJ2-1, is as follows: EAGVAQSPRYKIIEKRQSVAFWCNPISGHATLYWYQQILGQGPKLLIQFQNNGVVDDSQLPKDRFSAERLKGVDSTLKIQPAKLEDSAVYLCASSLVLAMRNEQFFGPGTRLTVL.

The V gene is TRBV9, the J gene TRBJ2-3; either TRBD1 or TRBD2 may fit D (6 bases each). Trimming pared 0 bases from V and 5 bases from J, leaving 13 bases between. Germline V gives CDR1 SGDLS, CDR2 YYNGEE. This CDR3 is 15 amino acids long. The CDR3, as DNA: TGTGCCAGCAGCGTAGAGTGGGGGGCAGGAGATACGCAGTATTTT. This encodes CASSVEWGAGDTQYF.

As concerns this clone: Other DNA sequences within the sample encode an identical CDR3. The chain joins TRBV18 to TRBJ1-2; TRBD1 aligns across 8 bases. The junction had 3 bases not matched to a gene; V was cut back by 6 bases and J by 3 bases. This CDR3 spans 13 amino acids. Germline CDR1 is KGHSH and CDR2 is LQKENI. CDR3 DNA: TGTGCCAGCTCGCCGGACAGGGACTATGGCTACACCTTC. Amino acid sequence: CASSPDRDYGYTF. The entire variable domain, with the rest obtained from reference TRBV18 and TRBJ1-2, is as follows: NAGVMQNPRHLVRRRGQEARLRCSPMKGHSHVYWYRQLPEEGLKFMVYLQKENIIDESGMPKERFSAEFPKEGPSILRIQQVVRGDSAAYFCASSPDRDYGYTFGSGTRLTVV.

This chain uses TRBV18 with TRBJ1-1; TRBD1 matches at 8 bases. The germline V gene encodes CDR1 KGHSH and CDR2 LQKENI. The V and J ends lost 6 bases and 0 bases, in that order; junction bases with no gene match: 3. The CDR3 has 14 residues. The CDR3 coding sequence is TGTGCCAGCTCTCGGGACAGGATGAACACTGAAGCTTTCTTT. Protein product: CASSRDRMNTEAFF.

The rearrangement uses TRBV6-5 and TRBJ2-1; 7 bases agree with TRBD2. Germline CDR1 is MNHEY and CDR2 is SVGAGI. The V and J ends lost 2 bases and 4 bases, in that order; junction bases with no gene match: 5. The CDR3 spans 15 residues. CDR3 sequence (DNA): TGTGCCAGCAGTTACGGGTCTAGCGGTTACAATGAGCAGTTCTTC. It specifies CASSYGSSGYNEQFF.

The chain is built from TRBV7-9 and TRBJ1-2; D call uncertain. The CDR3 length is 13 residues. Trimming removed 5 bases from V and 7 bases from J, with 14 bases in between. Per the germline V gene, CDR1 is SEHNR and CDR2 is FQNEAQ (reference sequence). The CDR3 sequence: CASSLAPQSGYTF. As DNA, the CDR3 is TGTGCCAGCAGCCTTGCCCCCCAGAGTGGCTACACCTTC.

The CDR3 protein is CASRPPGQELSYTF. CDR3 DNA: TGTGCCAGCAGGCCACCGGGACAGGAGTTGAGCTACACCTTC. This chain connects TRBV6-5 to TRBJ1-2; TRBD1 matches at 8 bases. The CDR3 runs to 14 residues. V was pared by 6 bases and J by 9 bases, with 12 bases of the junction left unmatched. Germline values: CDR1 MNHEY, CDR2 SVGAGI.